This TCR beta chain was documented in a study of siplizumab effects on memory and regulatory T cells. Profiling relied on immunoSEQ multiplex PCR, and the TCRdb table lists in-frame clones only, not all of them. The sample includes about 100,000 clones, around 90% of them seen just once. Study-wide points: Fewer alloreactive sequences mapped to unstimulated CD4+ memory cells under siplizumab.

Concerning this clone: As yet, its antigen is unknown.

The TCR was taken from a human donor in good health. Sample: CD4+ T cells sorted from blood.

CDR3 DNA: TGCGCCAGCAGCTTGGCCGGGACAGGGCATCAGCCCCAGCATTTT. Translating gives CASSLAGTGHQPQHF. This chain uses TRBV5-1 with TRBJ1-5; the match to TRBD1 covers 9 bases. V lost 0 bases to trimming and J lost 5 bases; unmatched junction nucleotides: 3. In germline, CDR1 is SGHRS, CDR2 YFSETQ. This CDR3 has 15 residues.